The present entry profiles one T cell receptor beta chain with its context. This record comes from a study of Ad26.COV2.S vaccination and SARS-CoV-2 variants. The table came from immunoSEQ multiplex PCR; TCRdb's copy has only in-frame clones and leaves some out. The sample comprises roughly 700,000 clones, about 90% of which are singletons, and approximately 1.5% rests with the top ten. Germline V CDR1 and CDR2: SGHTA, FQGTGA. V gave up 2 bases and J gave up 6 bases; unmatched junction bases: 8. CDR3 length: 16 residues. Treatment defined: 15 to 20 received Ad26.COV2.S at low or high dose, single or two shots; about 5 received placebo; per-sample allocation not given. Samples analyzed were those drawn on day 63 after the first vaccine or placebo injection.

Specimen: peripheral blood, collected in a trial of Ad26.COV2.S vaccine versus placebo. The clonotype originates from a person between 18 and 59 years old who received the Ad26.COV2.S COVID-19 vaccine or a placebo. This chain links TRBV7-3 with TRBJ2-2; 8 nucleotides align to TRBD1. The CDR3 DNA reads as TGTGCCAGCAGCTTAGAGGCAGGGGGCTTGGCCGGGGAGCTGTTTTTT. This codes for CASSLEAGGLAGELFF.